The 8 T cell receptor beta chains given below trace back to one sample, sequenced in a study of blood T cell repertoires in COVID-19. TCRdb's copy holds only in-frame clones and misses some; the assay was immunoSEQ multiplex PCR. Altogether about 250,000 clones are present, 75% to 85% being singletons, with the ten largest covering 9.1%. The material sequenced was PBMCs or T cells enriched from blood (not recorded which). The receptors come from a woman aged 45-65 years with acute COVID-19.

The chain is built from TRBV5-1 and TRBJ2-5, with 9 bases aligning to TRBD1. The CDR3 runs 14 residues. Trimming removed 4 bases from V and 4 bases from J; junction bases left unmatched: 5. Germline V lookup: CDR1 SGHRS, CDR2 YFSETQ. The CDR3 spells CASSQDRGRETQYF. In DNA form, the CDR3 reads TGCGCCAGCAGCCAGGACAGGGGAAGAGAGACCCAGTACTTC.

V and J are TRBV9 and TRBJ1-2, with no clear D. Germline assignment: CDR1 SGDLS and CDR2 YYNGEE. The CDR3 loop spans 12 amino acids. Trimming stripped 2 bases from V and 1 base from J, with 3 bases between. CDR3 DNA: TGTGCCAGCAGCGTCAATAACTATGGCTACACCTTC. It yields the protein CASSVNNYGYTF.

The V gene is TRBV19, the J gene TRBJ1-3, with 7 bases matching TRBD1. Germline CDR1 LNHDA, CDR2 SQIVND (reference sequence). With 7 bases clipped from V and 0 bases from J, the junction kept 6 bases outside the gene matches. The CDR3 runs 15 residues. The CDR3 region has the DNA TGTGCCAGTACACTGGGACAGCACTCTGGAAACACCATATATTTT. This sequence encodes CASTLGQHSGNTIYF.

This clone has a handful of counts. The chain has TRBV12-5 and TRBJ1-4; D is possibly TRBD1 (5 bases). Per germline, CDR1 LGHNT and CDR2 FRNRAP. Trimming left V 1 base short and J 10 bases short, with 13 bases between. This CDR3 is 14 amino acids long. Written as DNA, the CDR3 is TGTGCTAGTGGTTTGGGACAGACTGGTGGAAAACTGTTTTTT. This sequence encodes CASGLGQTGGKLFF.

The chain employs TRBV7-8 and TRBJ2-5, with D possibly matching TRBD2 (6 bases). This CDR3 comprises 15 residues. Trimming took 2 bases from V and 2 from J, leaving 12 bases between them. Per the germline V gene, CDR1 is SGHVS and CDR2 is FQNEAQ. The CDR3 is CASSLLLATQETQYF. The CDR3 coding sequence is TGTGCCAGCAGCTTATTACTAGCAACTCAAGAGACCCAGTACTTC. The complete variable domain, with remaining parts taken from reference TRBV7-8 and TRBJ2-5, reads GAGVSQSPRYKVAKRGQDVALRCDPISGHVSLFWYQQALGQGPEFLTYFQNEAQLDKSGLPSDRFFAERPEGSVSTLKIQRTQQEDSAVYLCASSLLLATQETQYFGPGTRLLVL.

This chain links TRBV6-2 or TRBV6-3 with TRBJ2-1, with TRBD2 identical over 11 bases. V was pared by 2 bases and J by 5 bases, with 11 bases of the junction left unmatched. The CDR3 has 18 amino acids. Germline CDR1 MNHEY, CDR2 SVGEGT. The CDR3 loop reads CASSYPTSGGTMDNEQFF. DNA of the CDR3: TGTGCCAGCAGTTACCCAACTAGCGGGGGAACAATGGACAATGAGCAGTTCTTC.

The rearrangement links TRBV19 to TRBJ1-2; D perhaps matches TRBD1 (6 bases). V lost 0 bases, J lost 2 bases, and 10 bases lay in between. Germline V gene data show CDR1 as LNHDA and CDR2 as SQIVND (reference sequence). The CDR3 spans 15 residues. The CDR3 DNA follows: TGTGCCAGTAGTATAGATTTCGGACAGAACTATGGCTACACCTTC. Amino acid sequence: CASSIDFGQNYGYTF.

The V and J genes are TRBV5-6 and TRBJ2-7; TRBD1 agrees at 8 bases. The CDR3 is 16 amino acids. V lost 3 bases to trimming and J lost 3 bases; unmatched junction nucleotides: 11. Germline lookup yields CDR1 SGHDT and CDR2 YYEEEE. CDR3 nucleotide sequence: TGTGCCAGCAGCTCAATCTCCTTCGGACAGGGCTACGAGCAGTACTTC. Protein product: CASSSISFGQGYEQYF.